The entry that follows covers one TCR beta chain sequence. Germline loops: CDR1 SGHRS, CDR2 YFSETQ. There are 14 residues in the CDR3. This entry is derived from a study of monozygotic twins with inflammatory bowel disease. UMIs that had a 6-nucleotide sample barcode were put in using template switching. Reanalyzing the 5' RACE reads, TCRdb keeps one entry per CDR3 protein, without DNA. Reported are over 130,000 distinct CDR3 sequences; the ten largest clones contain less than 2.5%. The rearrangement uses TRBV5-1 and TRBJ2-3; TCRdb's D call, TRBD1, is unchecked because there is no DNA. Sequencing was performed on blood. The sequence was obtained from a human donor with ulcerative colitis or Crohn's disease, or a healthy co-twin of an affected twin (not recorded which). CDR3 loop: CASSLVGGRDTQYF.